Here is one TCR beta chain with its context. These data come from a study of blood T cell repertoires in COVID-19. The wider study: T cells, B-cell-depleted T cells, or PBMCs supplied cDNA or gDNA.

CDR3 length: 16 residues. CDR1 and CDR2 (germline): SGHAT, FQNNGV. The V and J ends lost 5 bases and 5 bases, in that order; junction bases with no gene match: 13. Repertoires were generated with immunoSEQ multiplex PCR, while TCRdb's copy carries only in-frame clones and drops some. The sample includes roughly 250,000 clones, under 85% seen only once; the top ten take 0.87%. The source of this sequence is a human donor with COVID-19, enrolled during active disease. The donor label of this sample is uncertain. V gene TRBV11-2 combines with J gene TRBJ2-3; 7 nucleotides agree with TRBD2. Sequencing used peripheral blood. CDR3 sequence (DNA): TGTGCCAGCAGCAGGAATTCGGGAGGTCGTATAGATACGCAGTATTTT. This gives the protein CASSRNSGGRIDTQYF.